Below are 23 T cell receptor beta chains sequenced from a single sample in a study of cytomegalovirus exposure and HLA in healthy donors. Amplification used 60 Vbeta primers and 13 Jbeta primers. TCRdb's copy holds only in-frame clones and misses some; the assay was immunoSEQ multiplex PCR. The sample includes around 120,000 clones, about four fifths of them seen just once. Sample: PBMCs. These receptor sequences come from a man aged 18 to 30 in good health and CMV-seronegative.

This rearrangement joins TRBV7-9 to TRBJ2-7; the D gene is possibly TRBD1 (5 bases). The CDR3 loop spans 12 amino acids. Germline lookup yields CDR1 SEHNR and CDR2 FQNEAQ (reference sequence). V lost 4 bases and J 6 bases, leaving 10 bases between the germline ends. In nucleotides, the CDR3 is TGTGCCAGCAGCTCGCGACAGTGCGAGCAGTACTTC. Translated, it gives CASSSRQCEQYF.

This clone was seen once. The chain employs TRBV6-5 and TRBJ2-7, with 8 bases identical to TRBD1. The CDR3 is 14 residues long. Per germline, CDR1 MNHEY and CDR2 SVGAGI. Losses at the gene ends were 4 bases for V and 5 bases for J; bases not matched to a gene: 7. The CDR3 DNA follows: TGTGCCAGCAGTTCCGACAGGGGTGTCAACGAGCAGTACTTC. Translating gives CASSSDRGVNEQYF.

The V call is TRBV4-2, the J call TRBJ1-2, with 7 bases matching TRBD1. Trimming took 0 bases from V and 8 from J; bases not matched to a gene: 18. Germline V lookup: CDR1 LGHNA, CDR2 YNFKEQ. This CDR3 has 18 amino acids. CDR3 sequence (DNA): TGTGCCAGCAGCCAAGATCGGGGGCGGTCTGACAGGGCATGGGGCTACACCTTC. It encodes CASSQDRGRSDRAWGYTF.

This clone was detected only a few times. This chain's CDR3 is CARAEGAIANTGELFF. Here the CDR3 DNA reads TGTGCCAGAGCTGAAGGGGCGATCGCGAACACCGGGGAGCTGTTTTTT. The chain couples TRBV9 to TRBJ2-2, with TRBD1 as a possible D gene (5 bases). V was trimmed by 8 bases and J by 0 bases, leaving 17 bases between them. This CDR3 is built from 16 residues. Germline loops: CDR1 SGDLS, CDR2 YYNGEE.

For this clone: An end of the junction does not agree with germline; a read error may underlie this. CDR3 residues: CSSSLPLAGPETQYF. The CDR3 bases are TGTTCCAGCAGCCTACCACTAGCGGGGCCAGAGACCCAGTACTTC. The chain combines TRBV7-9 with TRBJ2-5, with TRBD2 identical over 10 bases. In germline, CDR1 is SEHNR, CDR2 FQNEAQ (reference sequence). This CDR3 is 15 amino acids long.

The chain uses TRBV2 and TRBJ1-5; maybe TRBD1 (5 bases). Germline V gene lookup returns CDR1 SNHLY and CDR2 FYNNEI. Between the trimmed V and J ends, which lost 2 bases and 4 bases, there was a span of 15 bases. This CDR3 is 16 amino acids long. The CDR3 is CASSERVGVWNQPQHF. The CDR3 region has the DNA TGTGCCAGCAGTGAACGAGTAGGGGTATGGAATCAGCCCCAGCATTTT.

The CDR3 DNA reads as TGTGCCAGCAGTTCACCACCTAGCGGGGGCGGCAATGAGCAGTTCTTC. Amino acids: CASSSPPSGGGNEQFF. The rearrangement joins TRBV6-5 to TRBJ2-1; 10 nucleotides align to TRBD2. The trim removed 4 bases at V and 6 bases at J, leaving 9 bases unmatched. The CDR3 consists of 16 residues. Per germline, CDR1 MNHEY and CDR2 SVGAGI.

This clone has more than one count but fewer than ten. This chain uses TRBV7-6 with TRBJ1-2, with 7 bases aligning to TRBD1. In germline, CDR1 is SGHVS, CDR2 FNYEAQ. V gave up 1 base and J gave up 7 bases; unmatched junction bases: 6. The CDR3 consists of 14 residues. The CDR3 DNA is TGTGCCAGCAGCTTAGTAGAGGGGGCCTTTGGCTACACCTTC. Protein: CASSLVEGAFGYTF. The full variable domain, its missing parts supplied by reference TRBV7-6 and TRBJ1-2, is GAGVSQSPRYKVTKRGQDVALRCDPISGHVSLYWYRQALGQGPEFLTYFNYEAQQDKSGLPNDRFSAERPEGSISTLTIQRTEQRDSAMYRCASSLVEGAFGYTFGSGTRLTVV.

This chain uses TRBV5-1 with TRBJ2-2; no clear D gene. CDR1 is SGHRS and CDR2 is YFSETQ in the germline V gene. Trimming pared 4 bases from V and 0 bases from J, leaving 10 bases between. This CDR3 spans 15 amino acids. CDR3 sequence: CASSLDGANTGELFF. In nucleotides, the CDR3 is TGCGCCAGCAGCCTGGACGGAGCGAACACCGGGGAGCTGTTTTTT.

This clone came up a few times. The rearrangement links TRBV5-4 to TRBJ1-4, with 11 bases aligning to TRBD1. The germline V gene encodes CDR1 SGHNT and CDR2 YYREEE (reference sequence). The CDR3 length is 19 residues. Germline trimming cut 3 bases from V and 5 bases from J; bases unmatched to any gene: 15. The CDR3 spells CASSSTGTGGFSRNEKLFF. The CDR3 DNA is TGTGCCAGCAGCTCGACCGGGACAGGGGGATTTTCAAGGAATGAAAAACTGTTTTTT. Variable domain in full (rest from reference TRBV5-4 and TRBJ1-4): ETGVTQSPTHLIKTRGQQVTLRCSSQSGHNTVSWYQQALGQGPQFIFQYYREEENGRGNFPPRFSGLQFPNYSSELNVNALELDDSALYLCASSSTGTGGFSRNEKLFFGSGTQLSVL.

The CDR3, as DNA: TGTGCCAGCATTCTACGCCGGACAGGGGGGAAGACTGAAGCTTTCTTT. This gives the protein CASILRRTGGKTEAFF. This chain joins TRBV6-6 and TRBJ1-1; TRBD1 matches at 10 bases. J gave up 5 bases and V 7 bases, and 13 bases lay outside the gene matches. The CDR3 has 16 residues. Per germline, CDR1 MNHNY and CDR2 SVGAGI (reference sequence).

As DNA, the CDR3 is TGTGCTAGTGGCTCCGGGACTAGGGCGGCAAATGAGCAGTTCTTC. The encoded protein is CASGSGTRAANEQFF. This rearrangement joins TRBV12-5 to TRBJ2-1; TRBD2 aligns across 8 bases. The trim removed 6 bases at V and 7 bases at J, leaving 11 bases unmatched. The germline V gene has CDR1 LGHNT and CDR2 FRNRAP. This CDR3 contains 15 residues.

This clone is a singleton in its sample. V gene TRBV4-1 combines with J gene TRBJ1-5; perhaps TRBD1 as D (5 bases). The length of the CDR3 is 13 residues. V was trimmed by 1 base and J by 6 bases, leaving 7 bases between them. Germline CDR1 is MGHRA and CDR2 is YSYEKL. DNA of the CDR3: TGCGCCAGCAGCCAAGTGGGGGGTCAGCCCCAGCATTTT. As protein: CASSQVGGQPQHF.

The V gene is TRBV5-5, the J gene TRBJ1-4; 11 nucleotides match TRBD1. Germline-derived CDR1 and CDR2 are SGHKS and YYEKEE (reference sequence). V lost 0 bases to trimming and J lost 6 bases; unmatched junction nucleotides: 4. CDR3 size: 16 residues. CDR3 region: CASSLGDRGVYEKLFF. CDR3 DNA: TGTGCCAGCAGCTTGGGGGACAGGGGGGTTTATGAAAAACTGTTTTTT.

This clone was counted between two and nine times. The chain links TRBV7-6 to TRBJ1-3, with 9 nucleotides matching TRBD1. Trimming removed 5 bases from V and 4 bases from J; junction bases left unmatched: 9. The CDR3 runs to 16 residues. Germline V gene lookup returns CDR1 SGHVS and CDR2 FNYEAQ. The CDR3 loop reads CASSQEQGARGNTIYF. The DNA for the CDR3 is TGTGCCAGCAGCCAGGAACAGGGGGCGCGCGGAAACACCATATATTTT.

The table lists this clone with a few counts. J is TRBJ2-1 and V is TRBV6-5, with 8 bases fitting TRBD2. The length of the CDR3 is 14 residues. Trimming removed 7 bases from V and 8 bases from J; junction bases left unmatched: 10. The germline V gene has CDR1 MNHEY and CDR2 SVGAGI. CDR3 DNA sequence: TGTGCCAGCACCACGGGGGGGGGTACTTATGAGCAGTTCTTC. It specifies CASTTGGGTYEQFF.

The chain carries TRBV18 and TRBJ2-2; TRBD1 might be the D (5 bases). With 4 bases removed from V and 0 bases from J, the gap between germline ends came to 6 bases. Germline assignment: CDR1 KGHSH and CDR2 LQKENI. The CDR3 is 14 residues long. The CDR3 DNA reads TGTGCCAGCTCACGGGGCTCGAACACCGGGGAGCTGTTTTTT. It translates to CASSRGSNTGELFF. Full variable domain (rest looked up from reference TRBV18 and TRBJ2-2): NAGVMQNPRHLVRRRGQEARLRCSPMKGHSHVYWYRQLPEEGLKFMVYLQKENIIDESGMPKERFSAEFPKEGPSILRIQQVVRGDSAAYFCASSRGSNTGELFFGEGSRLTVL.

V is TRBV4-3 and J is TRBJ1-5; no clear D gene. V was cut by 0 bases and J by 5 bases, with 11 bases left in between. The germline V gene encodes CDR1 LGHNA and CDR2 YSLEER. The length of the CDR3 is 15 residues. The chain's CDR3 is CASSQEGGRDQPQHF. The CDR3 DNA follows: TGCGCCAGCAGCCAAGAAGGAGGACGGGATCAGCCCCAGCATTTT.

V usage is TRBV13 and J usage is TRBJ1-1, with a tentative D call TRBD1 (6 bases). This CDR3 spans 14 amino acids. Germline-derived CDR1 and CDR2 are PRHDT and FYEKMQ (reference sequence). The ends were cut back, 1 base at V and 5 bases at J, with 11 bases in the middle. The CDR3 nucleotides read TGTGCCAGCAGCTTAGCAGGGGCGCGTACTGAAGCTTTCTTT. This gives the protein CASSLAGARTEAFF. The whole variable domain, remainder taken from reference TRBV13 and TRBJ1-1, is AAGVIQSPRHLIKEKRETATLKCYPIPRHDTVYWYQQGPGQDPQFLISFYEKMQSDKGSIPDRFSAQQFSDYHSELNMSSLELGDSALYFCASSLAGARTEAFFGQGTRLTVV.

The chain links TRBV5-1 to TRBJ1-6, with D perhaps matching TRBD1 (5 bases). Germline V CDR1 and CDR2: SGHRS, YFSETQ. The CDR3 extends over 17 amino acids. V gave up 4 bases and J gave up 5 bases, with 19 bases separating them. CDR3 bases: TGCGCCAGCAGCCCGGGGGGTAAACGAATCCATAATTCACCCCTCCACTTT. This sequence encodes CASSPGGKRIHNSPLHF.

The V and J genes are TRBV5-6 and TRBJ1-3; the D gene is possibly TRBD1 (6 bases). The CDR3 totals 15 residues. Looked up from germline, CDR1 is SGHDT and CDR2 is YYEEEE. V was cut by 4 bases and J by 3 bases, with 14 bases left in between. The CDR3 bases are TGTGCCAGCAGCCCCGGGGGGGCGGATGGAAACACCATATATTTT. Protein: CASSPGGADGNTIYF.

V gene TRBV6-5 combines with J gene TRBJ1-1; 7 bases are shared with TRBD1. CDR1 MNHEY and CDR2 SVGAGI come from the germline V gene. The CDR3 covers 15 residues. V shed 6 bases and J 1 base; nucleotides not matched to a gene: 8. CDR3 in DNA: TGTGCCAGCAGACCCGCCTGGACAGGGAACACTGAAGCTTTCTTT. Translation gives CASRPAWTGNTEAFF.

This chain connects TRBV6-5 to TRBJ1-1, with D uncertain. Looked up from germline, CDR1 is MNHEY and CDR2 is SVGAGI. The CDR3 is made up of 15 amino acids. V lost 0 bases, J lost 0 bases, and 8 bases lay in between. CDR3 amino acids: CASSYSRPMNTEAFF. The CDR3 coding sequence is TGTGCCAGCAGTTACTCGCGTCCGATGAACACTGAAGCTTTCTTT.